At least ten counts were recorded for the clone carrying this T cell receptor (beta chain). On the basis of clinical symptoms, serum thyroxine and TRAb, thyroid ultrasound and orbital computed tomography, diagnoses were made. This entry belongs to a study of T cells in Graves' hyperthyroidism and ophthalmopathy. J was trimmed by 3 bases and V by 5 bases; bases with no gene match: 7. This CDR3 is 15 amino acids long. Germline CDR1 is SGHDT and CDR2 is YYEEEE. Researchers took RNA transcripts and amplified the TCR beta CDR3 regions from them. Carried out on the TCR CDR3, a first-round RT-PCR used the HTBI primer set. In TCRdb, the multiplex PCR reads were re-called with MiXCR into one record per CDR3 protein. The sample lists 700,000 to 850,000 distinct CDR3 sequences, about 35% occurring once.

The source of this sequence is a woman aged 40 to 50 with Graves' hyperthyroidism. Sequencing was done on a sample of blood. This rearrangement joins TRBV5-6 to TRBJ1-1; 10 nucleotides line up with TRBD1. The CDR3 region is CASRPRTGGDTEAFF. The CDR3, as DNA: TGTGCCAGCAGGCCACGGACAGGGGGAGACACTGAAGCTTTCTTT.